A single sample gave rise to the 8 T cell receptor beta chains below, sequenced in a study of OX40 agonist ivuxolimab in advanced cancers. TCRdb's table, derived via immunoSEQ multiplex PCR, lists solely in-frame clones and lacks some. This repertoire shows about 100,000 clones, approximately 90% found once; its top ten account for 0.15% to 0.2%. The sample in question was CD4+ or CD8+ T cells sorted from blood, obtained in a trial of the OX40 agonist ivuxolimab. The receptors come from an adult with an advanced solid tumor such as melanoma, head and neck, liver or kidney cancer.

The rearrangement links TRBV30 to TRBJ2-1; TRBD2 matches 7 bases. CDR1 GTSNPN and CDR2 SVGIG come from the germline V gene (reference sequence). V dropped 2 bases and J dropped 0; count of bases not matched to a gene: 4. The CDR3 contains 15 residues. CDR3 residues: CAWSFAGVSYNEQFF. CDR3 DNA sequence: TGTGCCTGGAGTTTTGCGGGAGTCTCCTACAATGAGCAGTTCTTC.

This clone was seen only a few times. For the CDR3, the DNA is TGCGCCAGCAGCTTTAGTAGCGGGGGCAGCACAGATACGCAGTATTTT. This codes for CASSFSSGGSTDTQYF. V is TRBV5-1 and J is TRBJ2-3; TRBD2 matches 9 bases. The germline CDR1 and CDR2 sequences are SGHRS and YFSETQ. This CDR3 is 16 amino acids long. Trimming cost V 2 bases and J 0 bases; bases outside gene matches: 4.

The chain uses TRBV5-1 and TRBJ1-4; 7 bases agree with TRBD1. V shed 4 bases, J shed 0 bases, and the junction held 0 bases outside the gene matches. This CDR3 has 14 residues. Germline CDR1 and CDR2: SGHRS and YFSETQ. CDR3 residues: CASSGTATNEKLFF. CDR3 in DNA: TGCGCCAGCAGCGGGACAGCAACTAATGAAAAACTGTTTTTT.

The V call is TRBV6-1, the J call TRBJ2-7, with D unclear. Trimming left V 4 bases short and J 0 bases short, with 10 bases between. The V gene's germline CDR1 is MNHNS and CDR2 SASEGT. This CDR3 spans 14 amino acids. The CDR3 nucleotides read TGTGCCAGCAGTGTTGACACGTACTCCTACGAGCAGTACTTC. The encoded protein is CASSVDTYSYEQYF.

This rearrangement joins TRBV5-4 to TRBJ2-3; possibly TRBD1 for D (5 bases). The CDR3 runs to 16 residues. V lost 2 bases, J lost 4 bases, and 17 bases lay in between. Germline V gene data show CDR1 as SGHNT and CDR2 as YYREEE (reference sequence). CDR3 sequence reads: CASSFLGRVFADTQYF. The CDR3 nucleotides are TGTGCCAGCAGCTTCCTGGGCAGGGTGTTTGCAGATACGCAGTATTTT.

The rearrangement joins TRBV5-1 to TRBJ2-3; D is undetermined. Germline V gene lookup returns CDR1 SGHRS and CDR2 YFSETQ. V lost 0 bases, J lost 4 bases, and 6 bases lay in between. The CDR3 contains 13 residues. The CDR3 reads CASSLAGADTQYF. Written as DNA, the CDR3 is TGCGCCAGCAGCTTGGCCGGCGCAGATACGCAGTATTTT.

The chain has TRBV6-6 and TRBJ1-2; TRBD1 is a possible D gene (5 bases). The CDR3 sequence is 13 residues long. CDR1 is MNHNY, CDR2 SVGAGI, per germline (reference sequence). V dropped 6 bases and J dropped 1 base, with 9 bases sitting between them. CDR3: CASSNRINYGYTF. CDR3 nucleotide sequence: TGTGCCAGCAGCAACAGGATTAACTATGGCTACACCTTC.

CDR3 region: CASLAGGRTEAFF. The CDR3 bases are TGTGCGTCCCTTGCGGGGGGGCGGACTGAAGCTTTCTTT. The rearrangement uses TRBV19 and TRBJ1-1; possibly TRBD1 for D (6 bases). The CDR3 length is 13 residues. The germline V gene has CDR1 LNHDA and CDR2 SQIVND (reference sequence). The entire variable domain, with the rest obtained from reference TRBV19 and TRBJ1-1, is as follows: DGGITQSPKYLFRKEGQNVTLSCEQNLNHDAMYWYRQDPGQGLRLIYYSQIVNDFQKGDIAEGYSVSREKKESFPLTVTSAQKNPTAFYLCASLAGGRTEAFFGQGTRLTVV.